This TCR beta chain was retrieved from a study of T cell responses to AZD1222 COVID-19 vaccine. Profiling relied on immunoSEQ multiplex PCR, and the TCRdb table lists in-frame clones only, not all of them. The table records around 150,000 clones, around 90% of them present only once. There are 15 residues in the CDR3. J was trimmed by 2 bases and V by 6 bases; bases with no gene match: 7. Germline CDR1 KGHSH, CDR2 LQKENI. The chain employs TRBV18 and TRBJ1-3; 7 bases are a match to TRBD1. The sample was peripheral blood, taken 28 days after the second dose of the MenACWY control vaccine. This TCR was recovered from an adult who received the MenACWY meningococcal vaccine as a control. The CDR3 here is CASSPGTVPGNTIYF. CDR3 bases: TGTGCCAGCTCCCCCGGGACAGTACCTGGAAACACCATATATTTT.